This T cell receptor (beta chain) was sequenced in a study of T cell clonality in common variable immunodeficiency. The CDR3 is made up of 16 amino acids. Trimming at V came to 2 bases and at J to 5 bases, leaving 11 bases not matched to a gene. Looked up from germline, CDR1 is MNHEY and CDR2 is SMNVEV (reference sequence). About this clone itself: Its antigen is unknown. From the germline J gene comes the end of the CDR3, since the read stops 3 residues before it.

Regarding the study as a whole: The cause of increased CVID clonality remains unclear without subpopulation sequencing.

TCRdb keeps only in-frame clones here, not all; method: immunoSEQ multiplex PCR. The table lists approximately 58,000 clones, no singletons, with 5.4% in the top ten. The source material was peripheral blood mononuclear cells. The rearrangement uses TRBV27 and TRBJ2-5; the match to TRBD2 covers 7 bases. The sequence derives from a person aged 18 to 75 in good health. CDR3 DNA, as far as it was read: TGTGCCAGCAGTTTAACACTAGCGCAGAGCGAGGAGACC. It specifies CASSLTLAQSEET. The full CDR3 is CASSLTLAQSEETQYF.